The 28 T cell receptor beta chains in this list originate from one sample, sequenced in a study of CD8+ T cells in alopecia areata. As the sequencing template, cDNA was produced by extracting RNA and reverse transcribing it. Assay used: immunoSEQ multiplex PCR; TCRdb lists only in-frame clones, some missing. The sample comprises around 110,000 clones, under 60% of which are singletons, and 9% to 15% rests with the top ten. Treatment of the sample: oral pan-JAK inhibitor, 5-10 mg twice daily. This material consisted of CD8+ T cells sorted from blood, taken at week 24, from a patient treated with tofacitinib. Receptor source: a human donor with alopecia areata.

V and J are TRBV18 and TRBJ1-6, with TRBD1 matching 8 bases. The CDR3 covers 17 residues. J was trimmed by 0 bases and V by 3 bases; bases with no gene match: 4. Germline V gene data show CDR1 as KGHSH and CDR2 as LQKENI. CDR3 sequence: CASSPTGAGSYNSPLHF. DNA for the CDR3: TGTGCCAGCTCACCGACAGGGGCAGGCTCCTATAATTCACCCCTCCACTTT.

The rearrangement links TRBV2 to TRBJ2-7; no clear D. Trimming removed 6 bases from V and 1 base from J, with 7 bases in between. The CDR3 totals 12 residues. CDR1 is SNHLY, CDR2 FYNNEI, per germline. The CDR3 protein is CASRDGSYEQYF. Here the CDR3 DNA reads TGTGCCAGCAGGGACGGATCCTACGAGCAGTACTTC.

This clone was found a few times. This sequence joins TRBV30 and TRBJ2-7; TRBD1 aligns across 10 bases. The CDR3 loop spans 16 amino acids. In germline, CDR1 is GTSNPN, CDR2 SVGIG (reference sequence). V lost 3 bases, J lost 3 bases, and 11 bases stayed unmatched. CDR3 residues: CAWSDLGQGINYEQYF. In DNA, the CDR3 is TGTGCCTGGAGCGACCTGGGACAGGGGATAAACTACGAGCAGTACTTC. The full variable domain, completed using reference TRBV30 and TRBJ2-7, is SQTIHQWPATLVQPVGSPLSLECTVEGTSNPNLYWYRQAAGRGLQLLFYSVGIGQISSEVPQNLSASRPQDRQFILSSKKLLLSDSGFYLCAWSDLGQGINYEQYFGPGTRLTVT.

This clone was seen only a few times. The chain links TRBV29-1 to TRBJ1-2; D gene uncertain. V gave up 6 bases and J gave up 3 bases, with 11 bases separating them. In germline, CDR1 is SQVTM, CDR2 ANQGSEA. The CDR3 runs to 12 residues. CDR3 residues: CSVLPKDYGYTF. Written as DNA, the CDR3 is TGCAGCGTCCTACCGAAGGACTATGGCTACACCTTC.

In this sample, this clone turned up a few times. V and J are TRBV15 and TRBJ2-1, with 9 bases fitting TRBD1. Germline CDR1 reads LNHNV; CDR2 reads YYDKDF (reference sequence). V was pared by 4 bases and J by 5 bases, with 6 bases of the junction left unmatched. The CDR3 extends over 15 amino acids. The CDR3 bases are TGTGCCACCAGCAAAGGACAGGGGACCCACAATGAGCAGTTCTTC. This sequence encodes CATSKGQGTHNEQFF.

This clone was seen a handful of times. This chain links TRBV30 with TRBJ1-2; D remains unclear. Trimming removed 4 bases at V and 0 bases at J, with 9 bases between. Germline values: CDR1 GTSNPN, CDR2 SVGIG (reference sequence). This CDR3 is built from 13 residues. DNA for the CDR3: TGTGCCTGGACCGGACCTTCTAACTATGGCTACACCTTC. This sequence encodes CAWTGPSNYGYTF.

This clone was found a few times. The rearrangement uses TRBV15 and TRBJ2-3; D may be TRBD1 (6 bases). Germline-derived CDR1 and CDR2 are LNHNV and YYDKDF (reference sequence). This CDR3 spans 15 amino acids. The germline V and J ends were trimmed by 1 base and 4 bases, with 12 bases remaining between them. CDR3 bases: TGTGCCACCAGCAGAGTAGCCCAGGGGCCAGATACGCAGTATTTT. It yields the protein CATSRVAQGPDTQYF.

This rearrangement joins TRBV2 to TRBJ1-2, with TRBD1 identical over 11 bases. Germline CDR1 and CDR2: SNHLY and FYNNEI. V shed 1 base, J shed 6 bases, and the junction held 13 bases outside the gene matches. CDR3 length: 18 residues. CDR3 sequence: CASSEVAGTGGNRNGYTF. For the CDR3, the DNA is TGTGCCAGCAGTGAAGTGGCCGGGACAGGGGGTAATCGGAATGGCTACACCTTC.

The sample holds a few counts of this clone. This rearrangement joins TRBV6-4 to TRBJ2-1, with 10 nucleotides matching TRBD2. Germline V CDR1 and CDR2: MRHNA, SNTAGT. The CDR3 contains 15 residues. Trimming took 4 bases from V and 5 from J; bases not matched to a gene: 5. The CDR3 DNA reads TGTGCCAGCAGTGGCCTAGCGGGGGATAACAATGAGCAGTTCTTC. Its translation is CASSGLAGDNNEQFF.

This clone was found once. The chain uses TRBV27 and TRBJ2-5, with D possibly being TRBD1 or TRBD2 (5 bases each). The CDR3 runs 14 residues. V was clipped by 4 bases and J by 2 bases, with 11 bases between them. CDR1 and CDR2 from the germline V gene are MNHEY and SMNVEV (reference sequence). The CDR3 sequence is CASSWTGAQETQYF. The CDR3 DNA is TGTGCCAGCAGTTGGACCGGGGCTCAAGAGACCCAGTACTTC.

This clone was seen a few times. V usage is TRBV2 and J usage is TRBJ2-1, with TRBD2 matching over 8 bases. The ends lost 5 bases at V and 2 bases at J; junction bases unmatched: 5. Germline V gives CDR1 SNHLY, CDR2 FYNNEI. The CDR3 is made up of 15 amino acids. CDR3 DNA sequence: TGTGCCAGCAGTTTCCCGGGGGGGCCCTACAATGAGCAGTTCTTC. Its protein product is CASSFPGGPYNEQFF.

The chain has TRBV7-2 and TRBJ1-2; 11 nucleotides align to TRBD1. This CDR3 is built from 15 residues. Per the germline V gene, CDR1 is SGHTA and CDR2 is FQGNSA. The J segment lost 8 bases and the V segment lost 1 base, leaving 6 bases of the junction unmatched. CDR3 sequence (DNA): TGTGCCAGCAGCTTAGGGACAGGGGGCGAGTACGGCTACACCTTC. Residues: CASSLGTGGEYGYTF.

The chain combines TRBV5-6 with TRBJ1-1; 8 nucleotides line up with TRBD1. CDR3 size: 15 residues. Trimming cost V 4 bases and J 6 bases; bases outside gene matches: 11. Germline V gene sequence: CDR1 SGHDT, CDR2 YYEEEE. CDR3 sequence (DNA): TGTGCCAGCAGCGCAGTGGGCAGGGGGCCCGCTGAAGCTTTCTTT. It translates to CASSAVGRGPAEAFF.

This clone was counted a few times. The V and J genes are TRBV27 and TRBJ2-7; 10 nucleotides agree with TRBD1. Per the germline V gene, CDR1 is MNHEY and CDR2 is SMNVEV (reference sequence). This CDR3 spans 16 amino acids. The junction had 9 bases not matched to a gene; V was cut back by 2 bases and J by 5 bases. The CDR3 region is CASSLGPGQGFHEQYF. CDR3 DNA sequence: TGTGCCAGCAGTTTAGGGCCGGGACAGGGGTTTCACGAGCAGTACTTC.

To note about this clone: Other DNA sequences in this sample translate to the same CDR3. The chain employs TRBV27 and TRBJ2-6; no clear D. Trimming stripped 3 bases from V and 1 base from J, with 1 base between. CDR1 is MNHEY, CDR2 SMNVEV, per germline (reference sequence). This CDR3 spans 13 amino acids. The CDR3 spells CASSFSGANVLTF. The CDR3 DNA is TGTGCCAGCAGTTTTTCTGGGGCCAACGTCCTGACTTTC.

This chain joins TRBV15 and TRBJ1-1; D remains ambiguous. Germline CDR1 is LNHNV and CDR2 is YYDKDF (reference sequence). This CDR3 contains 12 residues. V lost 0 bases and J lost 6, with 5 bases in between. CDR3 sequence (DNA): TGTGCCACCAGCAGAGATAAGTCTGAAGCTTTCTTT. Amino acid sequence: CATSRDKSEAFF.

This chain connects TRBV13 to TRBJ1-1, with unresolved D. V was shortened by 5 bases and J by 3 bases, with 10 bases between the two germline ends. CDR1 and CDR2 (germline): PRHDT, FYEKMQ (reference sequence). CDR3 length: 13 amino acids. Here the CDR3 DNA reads TGTGCCAGCAGCCAACATGGGGACACTGAAGCTTTCTTT. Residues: CASSQHGDTEAFF.

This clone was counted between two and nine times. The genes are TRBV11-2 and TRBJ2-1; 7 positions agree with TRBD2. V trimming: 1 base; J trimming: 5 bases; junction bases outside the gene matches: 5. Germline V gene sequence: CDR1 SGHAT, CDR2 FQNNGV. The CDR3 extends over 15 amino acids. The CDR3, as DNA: TGTGCCAGCAGCTTAGCGCGGGGGTTTCACAATGAGCAGTTCTTC. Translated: CASSLARGFHNEQFF.

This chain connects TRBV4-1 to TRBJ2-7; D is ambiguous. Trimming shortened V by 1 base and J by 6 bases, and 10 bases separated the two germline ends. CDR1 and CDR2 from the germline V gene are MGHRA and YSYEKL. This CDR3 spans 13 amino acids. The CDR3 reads CASSQGGVAEQYF. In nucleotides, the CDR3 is TGCGCCAGCAGCCAAGGAGGAGTGGCCGAGCAGTACTTC.

CDR3 loop: CASSAAGTDYGYTF. DNA for the CDR3: TGTGCCAGTAGTGCCGCCGGGACGGACTATGGCTACACCTTC. V gene TRBV19 combines with J gene TRBJ1-2, with D perhaps matching TRBD1 (5 bases). The ends were cut back, 5 bases at V and 3 bases at J, with 13 bases in the middle. Germline V gene lookup returns CDR1 LNHDA and CDR2 SQIVND (reference sequence). This CDR3 region has 14 residues.

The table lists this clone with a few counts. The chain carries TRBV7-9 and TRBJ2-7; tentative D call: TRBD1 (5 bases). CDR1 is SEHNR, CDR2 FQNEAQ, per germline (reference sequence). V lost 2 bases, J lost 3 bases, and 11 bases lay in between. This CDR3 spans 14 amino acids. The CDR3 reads CASSLPTENYEQYF. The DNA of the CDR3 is TGTGCCAGCAGCTTACCGACAGAAAACTACGAGCAGTACTTC.

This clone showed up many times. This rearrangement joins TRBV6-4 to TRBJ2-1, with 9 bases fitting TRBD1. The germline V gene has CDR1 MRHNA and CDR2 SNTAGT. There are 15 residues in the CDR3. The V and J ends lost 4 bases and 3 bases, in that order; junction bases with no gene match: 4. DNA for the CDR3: TGTGCCAGCAGTGTCCAGACAGGGGGCTACAATGAGCAGTTCTTC. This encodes CASSVQTGGYNEQFF.

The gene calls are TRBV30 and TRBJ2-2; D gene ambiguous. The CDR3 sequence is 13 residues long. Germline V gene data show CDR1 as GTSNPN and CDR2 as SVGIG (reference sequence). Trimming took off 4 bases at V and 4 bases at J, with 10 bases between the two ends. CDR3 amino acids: CAWNFRGTGELFF. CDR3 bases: TGTGCCTGGAACTTCCGAGGCACCGGGGAGCTGTTTTTT.

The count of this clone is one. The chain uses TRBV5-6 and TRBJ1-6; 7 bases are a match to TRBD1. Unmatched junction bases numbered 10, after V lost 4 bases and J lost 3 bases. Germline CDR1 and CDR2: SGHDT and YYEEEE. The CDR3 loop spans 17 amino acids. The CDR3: CASSVTGEEFYNSPLHF. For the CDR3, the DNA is TGTGCCAGCAGCGTCACAGGGGAGGAGTTCTATAATTCACCCCTCCACTTT. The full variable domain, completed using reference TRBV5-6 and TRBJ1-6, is DAGVTQSPTHLIKTRGQQVTLRCSPKSGHDTVSWYQQALGQGPQFIFQYYEEEERQRGNFPDRFSGHQFPNYSSELNVNALLLGDSALYLCASSVTGEEFYNSPLHFGNGTRLTVT.

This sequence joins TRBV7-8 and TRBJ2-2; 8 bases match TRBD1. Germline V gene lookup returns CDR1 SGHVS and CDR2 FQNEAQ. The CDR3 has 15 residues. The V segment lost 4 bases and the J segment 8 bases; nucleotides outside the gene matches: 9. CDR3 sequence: CASSSIPQGAGELFF. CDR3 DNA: TGTGCCAGCAGCTCGATTCCCCAGGGGGCAGGGGAGCTGTTTTTT.

The CDR3 is CASSPGQADQETQYF. CDR3 nucleotide sequence: TGTGCCAGCAGCCCGGGACAGGCCGACCAAGAGACCCAGTACTTC. The chain uses TRBV7-9 and TRBJ2-5; 8 bases are a match to TRBD1. Germline values: CDR1 SEHNR, CDR2 FQNEAQ (reference sequence). This CDR3 has 15 residues. With 5 bases clipped from V and 0 bases from J, the junction kept 5 bases outside the gene matches.

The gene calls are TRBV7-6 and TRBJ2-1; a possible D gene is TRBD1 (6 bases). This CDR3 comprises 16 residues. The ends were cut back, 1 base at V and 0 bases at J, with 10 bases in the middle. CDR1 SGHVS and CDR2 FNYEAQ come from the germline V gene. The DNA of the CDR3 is TGTGCCAGCAGCTTAGGAGGCAGGGGCTCCTACAATGAGCAGTTCTTC. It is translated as CASSLGGRGSYNEQFF. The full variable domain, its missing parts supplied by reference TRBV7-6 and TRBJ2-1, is GAGVSQSPRYKVTKRGQDVALRCDPISGHVSLYWYRQALGQGPEFLTYFNYEAQQDKSGLPNDRFSAERPEGSISTLTIQRTEQRDSAMYRCASSLGGRGSYNEQFFGPGTRLTVL.

The CDR3 is CASSLGQGDTDTQYF. CDR3 DNA: TGTGCCAGCAGCTTGGGACAGGGTGACACAGATACGCAGTATTTT. The V call is TRBV6-6, the J call TRBJ2-3; 9 nucleotides agree with TRBD1. Germline CDR1 reads MNHNY; CDR2 reads SVGAGI (reference sequence). Losses at the gene ends were 6 bases for V and 2 bases for J; bases not matched to a gene: 6. The CDR3 loop spans 15 amino acids.